Sequencing of this T cell receptor (beta chain) was carried out in a study of Graves' ophthalmopathy and Graves' hyperthyroidism. In the study overall: Stable hyperthyroidism referred to disease that showed no ophthalmopathy within 18 months of follow-up. Study-level findings and limits: Blood also harbored most expanded thyroid clonotypes above 0.001 frequency.

RNA transcripts were the source from which TCR beta CDR3 regions were amplified. An initial RT-PCR round employing HTBI primers preceded a second-round multiplex PCR. TCRdb used MiXCR to reprocess the multiplex PCR reads, holding one entry per CDR3 protein. The data show 1 million to 1.3 million distinct CDR3 sequences, about two fifths seen once. The V and J ends lost 4 bases and 4 bases respectively, with 22 bases between them. Germline CDR1 reads SNHLY; CDR2 reads FYNNEI. This CDR3 contains 18 residues. Patients in the hyperthyroidism group, adults aged 18 to 65, were newly diagnosed, under 2 months' duration. Establishment of the diagnosis relied upon clinical symptoms, serum thyroxine, TRAb, thyroid ultrasound and orbital computed tomography. This clonotype appeared a single time. Its specificity is unknown.

Sequenced: peripheral blood or thyroid tissue (not recorded which). J is TRBJ1-4 and V is TRBV2, with D uncertain. The receptor's source is an adult man with Graves' hyperthyroidism. CDR3 bases: TGTGCCAGCAGTGTCGAGCGGAGGAAGAGTTCTAATAATGAAAAACTGTTTTTT. Residues: CASSVERRKSSNNEKLFF.